Detailed here is one T cell receptor (beta chain). Its antigen remains unidentified. This CDR3 is 15 amino acids long. Germline values: CDR1 DFQATT, CDR2 SNEGSKA (reference sequence). One entry per CDR3 protein results from TCRdb running MiXCR on the 5' RACE reads. The sample records 280,000 or so distinct CDR3 sequences, about 8.9% being singletons. This entry is derived from a study of identical twins. The study's findings and limits: Models predicted less out-of-frame TCR alpha sharing in monozygotic twins than was found. Alpha sequences that were out-of-frame and twin-shared showed an excess of low generation probability.

A further study also used this sample, focusing on yellow fever vaccine responses in identical twins.

The TCR was taken from a woman between 18 and 30 years old in good health. Sequencing was performed on memory (CD45RO+) T cells sorted from blood. The gene calls are TRBV20-1 and TRBJ2-3; 9 bases are a match to TRBD2. CDR3 sequence (DNA): TGCAGCGCAAACGATCAGGGACTAGCCCGAGATACGCAGTATTTT. Protein sequence: CSANDQGLARDTQYF.